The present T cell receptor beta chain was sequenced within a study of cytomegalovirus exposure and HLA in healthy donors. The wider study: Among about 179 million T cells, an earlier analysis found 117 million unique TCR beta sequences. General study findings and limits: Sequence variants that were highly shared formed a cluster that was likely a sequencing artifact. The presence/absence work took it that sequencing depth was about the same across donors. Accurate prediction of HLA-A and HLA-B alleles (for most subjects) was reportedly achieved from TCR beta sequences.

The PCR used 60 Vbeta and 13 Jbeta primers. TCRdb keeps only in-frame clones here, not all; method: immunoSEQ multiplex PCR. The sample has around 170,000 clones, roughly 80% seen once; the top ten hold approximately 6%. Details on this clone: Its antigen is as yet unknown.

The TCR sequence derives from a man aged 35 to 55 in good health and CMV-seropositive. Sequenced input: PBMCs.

The CDR3 DNA reads as TGCGCCAGCAGCCAAGGTTCTAGCGTCCCGAATGAGCAGTTCTTC. It yields the protein CASSQGSSVPNEQFF. The chain has TRBV4-3 and TRBJ2-1; weak D call: TRBD2 (6 bases). The CDR3 extends over 15 amino acids. The ends were cut back, 1 base at V and 7 bases at J, with 14 bases in the middle. The germline gives CDR1 LGHNA, CDR2 YSLEER.